Here is one T cell receptor beta chain with its context. Its antigen remains unknown. The data stem from a study of T cell responses to AZD1222 COVID-19 vaccine. Sequenced by immunoSEQ multiplex PCR; TCRdb stores in-frame clones only, minus some. The sample contains around 73,000 clones, approximately 89% of which appear only once. Study results and limitations: Breadth and depth of Spike-specific TCRs rose after two AZD1222 doses. Donors skewed white British and female; clonal diversity was possibly underestimated.

The CDR3 runs to 15 residues. Deletions cut 1 base from V and 1 base from J, with 11 bases between. In germline, CDR1 is LGHNA, CDR2 YSLEER. This sample comprised peripheral blood, obtained 28 days after the second AZD1222 dose. The chain recombines TRBV4-3 with TRBJ2-7; D may be TRBD1 or TRBD2 (5 bases each). The receptor comes from an adult who received the AZD1222 COVID-19 vaccine. Written as DNA, the CDR3 is TGCGCCAGCAGCCAAGCGTGGGGGTCGTCCTACGAGCAGTACTTC. Amino acid sequence: CASSQAWGSSYEQYF.